This is a list of T cell receptor beta chains from one sample in a study of CXCR3-negative and CXCR3-positive naive CD8 T cells. TCRdb re-called the 5' RACE reads, yielding one record per CDR3 amino acid sequence without DNA. This table lists roughly 140,000 distinct CDR3 sequences. Sequenced input: naive CXCR3+ CD8+ T cells from blood. These receptors were collected from a human donor in good health. Some clones in this sample may be carry-over from other donors' samples. Each CDR3 is given with its conserved first and last residue.

>TRBJ1-1|TRBV7-9
CASSFLTGGTEAFF
>TRBJ1-1|TRBV29-1
CSVTPPGVAEAFF
>TRBJ2-1|TRBV29-1
CSAEGDRGGNEQFF
>TRBJ2-7|TRBV6-5
CASSLAGVREQYF
>TRBJ2-7|TRBV6-5
CASSPPGRGFYEQYF
>TRBJ1-2|TRBV11-2
CASSSRDRSYGYTF
>TRBJ2-1|TRBV5-4
CASSLEGDPYNEQFF
>TRBJ2-5|TRBV6-2/TRBV6-3
CASSYFAGQETQYF
>TRBJ2-6|TRBV4-3
CASSQDRTGGGLANVLTF
>TRBJ1-2|TRBV4-1
CASSQDLGQGPNYGYTF
>TRBJ1-2|TRBV28
CASSPLTSYGEGYTF
>TRBJ2-5|TRBV29-1
CSVVLANQETQYF
>TRBJ2-5|TRBV29-1
CSVEWGLEETQYF
>TRBJ2-1|TRBV27
CASSGDSRNEQFF
>TRBJ2-5|TRBV12-3/TRBV12-4
CASSRYYTGEETQYF
>TRBJ2-3|TRBV9
CASSVGGSSTDTQYF
>TRBJ2-7|TRBV29-1
CSVRTGGWEQYF
>TRBJ2-1|TRBV7-6
CASSRTGGYNEQFF
>TRBJ1-5|TRBV21-1
CASNPPGQTLYSNQPQHF
>TRBJ2-7|TRBV29-1
CSVLGREAYEQYF
>TRBJ2-7|TRBV20-1
CSAEPSGGSYEQYF
>TRBJ1-1|TRBV27
CASSRNRGQANTEAFF
>TRBJ2-1|TRBV7-9
CASSLRGYEQFF
>TRBJ2-1|TRBV20-1
CSATTGNSYNEQFF
>TRBJ2-1|TRBV5-6
CASSLVASNEQFF
>TRBJ2-7|TRBV5-6
CASSWTGGRTYEQYF
>TRBJ1-5|TRBV3-1
CASSQDWGLNNQPQHF
>TRBJ2-5|TRBV27
CASSLSGQGLETQYF
>TRBJ2-1|TRBV29-1
CSVLPGLAYNEQFF
>TRBJ2-1|TRBV4-2
CASSPLSEAYNEQFF
>TRBJ2-7|TRBV29-1
CSGRGSSYEQYF
>TRBJ1-1|TRBV7-9
CASSTTGGTEAFF
>TRBJ2-3|TRBV12-3/TRBV12-4
CASSPGLVSTDTQYF
>TRBJ2-5|TRBV2
CASSEGTGYPGTQYF
>TRBJ2-2|TRBV12-3/TRBV12-4
CASILAGLAPTGELFF
>TRBJ2-5|TRBV11-2
CASSPRLEQETQYF
>TRBJ2-3|TRBV29-1
CSVEAGTSGGASDTQYF
>TRBJ1-1|TRBV12-3/TRBV12-4
CASNLGQGATEAFF
>TRBJ2-7|TRBV15
CATSSHPRLALYEQYF
>TRBJ2-1|TRBV6-2/TRBV6-3
CASSPLAPDDNEQFF
>TRBJ1-1|TRBV3-1
CASSQGPNWGTEAFF
>TRBJ1-4|TRBV5-6
CASSLQARATNEKLFF
>TRBJ2-7|TRBV7-9
CASSSWTDGPYEQYF
>TRBJ2-1|TRBV4-1
CASRGPGGPGDEQFF
>TRBJ1-6|TRBV29-1
CSAPTGDCSPLHF
>TRBJ2-7|TRBV5-1
CASRLGAAATYEQYF
>TRBJ2-5|TRBV6-5
CASSYGGRETQYF
>TRBJ2-3|TRBV20-1
CSARADREETDTQYF
>TRBJ2-7|TRBV14
CASSHRTSGAYEQYF
>TRBJ2-1|TRBV6-6
CASSPNGEQFF
>TRBJ2-7|TRBV25-1
CASSELGGSGEQYF
>TRBJ1-2|TRBV20-1
CSANRRGGFGYTF
>TRBJ1-5|TRBV20-1
CSVRTGVNFQPQHF